Below are 4 T cell receptor beta chains sequenced from a single sample in a study of blood T cell repertoires in COVID-19. Clones were read by immunoSEQ multiplex PCR, and TCRdb kept only the in-frame ones, dropping some. The sample consists of some 200,000 clones, 81% of them appearing once. What was sequenced was PBMCs or T cells enriched from blood (not recorded which). Receptors originate from a woman between 50 and 59 years old with acute COVID-19.

The chain recombines TRBV7-9 with TRBJ1-2; no firm D call. The CDR3 is made up of 15 amino acids. The germline V and J ends were trimmed by 5 bases and 4 bases, with 17 bases remaining between them. Germline V gives CDR1 SEHNR, CDR2 FQNEAQ (reference sequence). CDR3 in amino acids: CASSLPRAALYGYTF. The DNA of the CDR3 is TGTGCCAGCAGCCTACCGAGGGCAGCCCTCTATGGCTACACCTTC.

This clone was picked up a small number of times. The chain has TRBV3-1 (or the pseudogene TRBV3-2) and TRBJ2-3; TRBD1 is a possible D gene (6 bases). Trimming removed 4 bases at V and 6 bases at J, with 11 bases between. CDR1 is LGHDT and CDR2 is YNNKEL in the germline V gene (reference sequence). This CDR3 has 13 residues. The CDR3 spells CASSRSGDDTQYF. Written as DNA, the CDR3 is TGTGCCAGCAGCCGCTCAGGGGATGATACGCAGTATTTT.

This clone was seen only once. V gene TRBV13 combines with J gene TRBJ2-3, with TRBD2 matching 10 bases. The CDR3 runs to 19 residues. The trim removed 2 bases at V and 2 bases at J, leaving 13 bases unmatched. Germline CDR1 PRHDT, CDR2 FYEKMQ (reference sequence). CDR3 protein: CASSLWRRGLAGVTDTQYF. CDR3 DNA: TGTGCCAGCAGCTTATGGAGGAGGGGGCTAGCGGGAGTCACAGATACGCAGTATTTT.

The chain couples TRBV2 to TRBJ1-5; D gene uncertain. The V end lost 8 bases, the J end lost 2 bases, and 16 bases lay between the germline ends. This CDR3 spans 15 amino acids. Germline V lookup: CDR1 SNHLY, CDR2 FYNNEI. CDR3: CASYGGPVGNQPQHF. The CDR3 nucleotides read TGTGCCAGCTACGGCGGCCCCGTGGGCAATCAGCCCCAGCATTTT.